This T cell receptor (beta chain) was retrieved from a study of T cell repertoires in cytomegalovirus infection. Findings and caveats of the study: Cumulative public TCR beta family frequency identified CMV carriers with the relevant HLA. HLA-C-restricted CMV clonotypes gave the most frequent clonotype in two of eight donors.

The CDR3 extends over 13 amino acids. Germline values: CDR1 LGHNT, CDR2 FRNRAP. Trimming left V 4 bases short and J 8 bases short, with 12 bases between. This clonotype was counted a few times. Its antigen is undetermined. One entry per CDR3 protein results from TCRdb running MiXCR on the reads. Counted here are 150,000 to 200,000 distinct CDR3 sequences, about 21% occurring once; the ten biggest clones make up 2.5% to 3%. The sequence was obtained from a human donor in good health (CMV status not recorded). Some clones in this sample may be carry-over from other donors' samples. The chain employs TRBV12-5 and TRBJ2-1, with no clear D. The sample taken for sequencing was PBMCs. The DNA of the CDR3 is TGTGCTAGTGGTTGGCTTCTTGGCGATGAGCAGTTCTTC. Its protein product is CASGWLLGDEQFF.